One sample yielded the 32 T cell receptor beta chains listed below, sequenced in a study of cytomegalovirus exposure and HLA in healthy donors. The study ran its PCR with 60 Vbeta and 13 Jbeta primers. Sequencing used immunoSEQ multiplex PCR; TCRdb keeps in-frame clones, though not all of them. This sample has fewer than 250,000 clones, with over 60% found just once. Source material: PBMCs. All receptors come from a woman aged 40 to 50 in good health and CMV-seronegative.

This chain links TRBV27 with TRBJ2-3; D is possibly TRBD1 (5 bases). Germline V gene data show CDR1 as MNHEY and CDR2 as SMNVEV (reference sequence). V lost 7 bases and J lost 0, with 11 bases in between. There are 14 residues in the CDR3. CDR3 nucleotides: TGTGCCAGCAAAGTAGGACACAGCACAGATACGCAGTATTTT. Encoded protein: CASKVGHSTDTQYF.

The DNA of the CDR3 is TGTGCCAGCAGCCAGGACACACTATACAATGAGCAGTTCTTC. This encodes CASSQDTLYNEQFF. This chain links TRBV11-3 with TRBJ2-1; D is perhaps TRBD1 (5 bases). Between the trimmed V and J ends, which lost 5 bases and 4 bases, there was a span of 12 bases. Germline V gives CDR1 SGHNT, CDR2 YENEEA. CDR3 length equals 14 residues.

The gene calls are TRBV4-2 and TRBJ2-2; tentative D call: TRBD1 (7 bases). The germline gives CDR1 LGHNA, CDR2 YNFKEQ. The CDR3 length is 17 residues. The germline V and J ends were trimmed by 0 bases and 6 bases, with 17 bases remaining between them. In nucleotides, the CDR3 is TGTGCCAGCAGCCAAGACCCGACAGGGAGGAATTCCGGGGAGCTGTTTTTT. Protein sequence: CASSQDPTGRNSGELFF.

This clone has only a few counts. An end of the junction does not agree with germline; a read error may underlie this. The chain couples TRBV11-1 to TRBJ1-2; 7 positions agree with TRBD1. This CDR3 is built from 10 residues. Germline CDR1 is SGHAT and CDR2 is FQDESV (reference sequence). As DNA, the CDR3 is TGTGCCAGCAGCTGGCAGGGGGGCTCCTTC. This codes for CASSWQGGSF.

The V call is TRBV7-2, the J call TRBJ2-1; a possible D gene is TRBD1 (6 bases). The CDR3 has 15 amino acids. CDR1 SGHTA and CDR2 FQGNSA come from the germline V gene. Trimming stripped 4 bases from V and 6 bases from J, with 16 bases between. The CDR3 protein is CASSSNRERSNEQFF. The CDR3 DNA follows: TGTGCCAGCAGCTCTAACAGGGAAAGGAGCAATGAGCAGTTCTTC.

The sample holds one count of this clone. The J gene is TRBJ2-1, the V gene TRBV6-1; D is ambiguous. Looked up from germline, CDR1 is MNHNS and CDR2 is SASEGT. V was trimmed by 3 bases and J by 10 bases, leaving 13 bases between them. CDR3 length: 13 residues. The CDR3 sequence is CASSEVPAREQFF. Here the CDR3 DNA reads TGTGCCAGCAGTGAGGTCCCCGCTAGAGAGCAGTTCTTC.

The chain employs TRBV11-3 and TRBJ1-1, with 9 nucleotides matching TRBD1. The germline CDR1 and CDR2 sequences are SGHNT and YENEEA. V lost 5 bases, J lost 3 bases, and 13 bases stayed unmatched. The length of the CDR3 is 17 residues. The CDR3 loop is CASSLEGWDREDTEAFF. DNA for the CDR3: TGTGCCAGCAGCCTCGAGGGGTGGGACAGGGAAGACACTGAAGCTTTCTTT. Full variable domain (rest looked up from reference TRBV11-3 and TRBJ1-1): EAGVVQSPRYKIIEKKQPVAFWCNPISGHNTLYWYLQNLGQGPELLIRYENEEAVDDSQLPKDRFSAERLKGVDSTLKIQPAELGDSAVYLCASSLEGWDREDTEAFFGQGTRLTVV.

The chain has TRBV4-1 and TRBJ2-4, with a weak D call TRBD2 (5 bases). The ends were cut back, 4 bases at V and 9 bases at J, with 19 bases in the middle. Germline V gives CDR1 MGHRA, CDR2 YSYEKL. CDR3 length equals 15 residues. DNA for the CDR3: TGCGCCAGCAGCCCCAAGAATGGCCTGGGGAGCATTCAGTACTTC. Protein: CASSPKNGLGSIQYF.

Note on this clone: The same CDR3 can be traced to other DNA sequences in this sample. V is TRBV19 and J is TRBJ2-7; tentatively, D is TRBD2 (6 bases). Between the trimmed V and J ends, which lost 3 bases and 0 bases, there was a span of 12 bases. CDR1 and CDR2 from the germline V gene are LNHDA and SQIVND (reference sequence). The CDR3 has 15 amino acids. The CDR3 bases are TGTGCCAGTAGTATCTCCGCCGGGAGCTCCTACGAGCAGTACTTC. Translating it yields CASSISAGSSYEQYF.

This clone is a singleton in its sample. This chain joins TRBV4-2 and TRBJ2-1; D perhaps matches TRBD1 (5 bases). In germline, CDR1 is LGHNA, CDR2 YNFKEQ. CDR3 length: 16 residues. Trimming took 0 bases from V and 2 from J, leaving 11 bases between them. The CDR3 here is CASSQDRKGAYNEQFF. The CDR3 DNA sequence: TGTGCCAGCAGCCAAGATAGGAAAGGGGCCTACAATGAGCAGTTCTTC.

The chain has TRBV6-5 and TRBJ2-3, with D perhaps TRBD1 (7 bases). Trimming took off 7 bases at V and 6 bases at J, with 20 bases between the two ends. The CDR3 is 15 amino acids. From germline, CDR1 is MNHEY and CDR2 SVGAGI. CDR3 nucleotides: TGTGCCAGCATGGAGGGGGCCGGCAGGGGGGATACGCAGTATTTT. As protein: CASMEGAGRGDTQYF.

The V call is TRBV9, the J call TRBJ2-5; a possible D gene is TRBD1 (5 bases). Germline CDR1 reads SGDLS; CDR2 reads YYNGEE. The CDR3 length is 17 residues. V lost 0 bases to trimming and J lost 2 bases, with 17 bases between them. CDR3: CASSVEGRQLVQETQYF. In nucleotides, the CDR3 is TGTGCCAGCAGCGTAGAGGGTCGACAGCTAGTACAAGAGACCCAGTACTTC.

The chain combines TRBV11-2 with TRBJ2-2, with D unclear. The CDR3 extends over 14 amino acids. The V end lost 3 bases, the J end lost 2 bases, and 7 bases lay between the germline ends. CDR1 and CDR2 (germline): SGHAT, FQNNGV. The DNA for the CDR3 is TGTGCCAGCAGCTTTGGCCTTAACACCGGGGAGCTGTTTTTT. It encodes CASSFGLNTGELFF.

V and J are TRBV7-2 and TRBJ2-3; tentatively, D is TRBD2 (5 bases). The CDR3 contains 14 residues. V was pared by 4 bases and J by 3 bases, with 11 bases between. Germline V lookup: CDR1 SGHTA, CDR2 FQGNSA. CDR3 loop: CASSSLGLTDTQYF. CDR3 in DNA: TGTGCCAGCAGCTCCCTAGGACTTACAGATACGCAGTATTTT.

The chain couples TRBV6-1 to TRBJ1-5; TRBD1 matches at 7 bases. The CDR3 length is 16 residues. Germline V gene sequence: CDR1 MNHNS, CDR2 SASEGT. Germline trimming cut 2 bases from V and 9 bases from J; bases unmatched to any gene: 13. CDR3 bases: TGTGCCAGCAGTGAAAACGACAGGGTAGGTTCAGGGCCCCAGCATTTT. Protein: CASSENDRVGSGPQHF.

The rearrangement uses TRBV9 and TRBJ2-1; 10 nucleotides line up with TRBD1. Per germline, CDR1 SGDLS and CDR2 YYNGEE. Trimming removed 0 bases from V and 8 bases from J; junction bases left unmatched: 8. The length of the CDR3 is 16 residues. CDR3 sequence (DNA): TGTGCCAGCAGCGTAGGGTCGGGACAGGGGACCCATGAGCAGTTCTTC. This encodes CASSVGSGQGTHEQFF.

The chain links TRBV7-9 to TRBJ1-5, with 8 bases aligning to TRBD1. In germline, CDR1 is SEHNR, CDR2 FQNEAQ (reference sequence). This CDR3 spans 15 amino acids. V gave up 5 bases and J gave up 3 bases; unmatched junction bases: 6. For the CDR3, the DNA is TGTGCCAGCAGCCCTGGGACAGGCTACAATCAGCCCCAGCATTTT. Its translation is CASSPGTGYNQPQHF.

The chain joins TRBV30 to TRBJ2-3; D unresolved. CDR3 length equals 12 residues. The germline V and J ends were trimmed by 0 bases and 4 bases, with 5 bases remaining between them. The germline CDR1 and CDR2 sequences are GTSNPN and SVGIG (reference sequence). The CDR3 spells CAWSVFSDTQYF. CDR3 nucleotide sequence: TGTGCCTGGAGTGTATTCTCAGATACGCAGTATTTT.

The sample holds one count of this clone. The genes are TRBV5-1 and TRBJ2-1; 10 nucleotides line up with TRBD2. This CDR3 region has 15 residues. The trim removed 4 bases at V and 5 bases at J, leaving 6 bases unmatched. From germline, CDR1 is SGHRS and CDR2 YFSETQ. As DNA, the CDR3 is TGCGCCAGCAGCCTAGCGGGAGATGAGGACAATGAGCAGTTCTTC. The encoded protein is CASSLAGDEDNEQFF.

This rearrangement joins TRBV6-5 to TRBJ1-2; 12 nucleotides align to TRBD1. The V and J ends lost 5 bases and 7 bases, in that order; junction bases with no gene match: 8. Germline V CDR1 and CDR2: MNHEY, SVGAGI. CDR3 length: 15 amino acids. CDR3 residues: CASSVPGQGAGGYTF. The CDR3 DNA reads as TGTGCCAGCAGTGTTCCGGGACAGGGGGCCGGTGGCTACACCTTC.

The chain recombines TRBV11-3 with TRBJ2-3; the D gene is possibly TRBD2 (5 bases). V dropped 6 bases and J dropped 2 bases, with 12 bases sitting between them. CDR1 and CDR2 from the germline V gene are SGHNT and YENEEA. This CDR3 has 14 residues. The CDR3: CASSPGGTTDTQYF. The CDR3 bases are TGTGCCAGCAGTCCTGGAGGTACCACAGATACGCAGTATTTT.

The chain combines TRBV15 with TRBJ2-6, with TRBD1 as a possible D gene (6 bases). This CDR3 region has 16 residues. Germline loops: CDR1 LNHNV, CDR2 YYDKDF (reference sequence). Trimming pared 3 bases from V and 4 bases from J, leaving 13 bases between. CDR3 in amino acids: CATSRDSVGGANVLTF. Written as DNA, the CDR3 is TGTGCCACCAGCAGGGACAGTGTAGGAGGGGCCAACGTCCTGACTTTC.

The table lists this clone with a count of one. J is TRBJ2-2 and V is TRBV9; 13 positions agree with TRBD2. V lost 1 base and J lost 6; bases outside the gene matches: 6. The CDR3 consists of 17 residues. In germline, CDR1 is SGDLS, CDR2 YYNGEE. In DNA form, the CDR3 reads TGTGCCAGCAGCGTACCCAGACTAGCGGGAGGTGCCGGGGAGCTGTTTTTT. It translates to CASSVPRLAGGAGELFF.

This clone occurred a few times. V gene TRBV14 combines with J gene TRBJ2-7; maybe TRBD2 (6 bases). The V and J ends lost 3 bases and 0 bases respectively, with 18 bases between them. CDR1 SGHDN and CDR2 FVKESK come from the germline V gene. This CDR3 is 17 amino acids long. CDR3 amino acids: CASSQAGGDGYSYEQYF. The CDR3 bases are TGTGCCAGCAGCCAGGCCGGCGGGGACGGATACTCCTACGAGCAGTACTTC.

Only one count was recorded for this clone. V is TRBV4-3 and J is TRBJ2-1, with a weak D call TRBD2 (5 bases). Trimming took 2 bases from V and 9 from J, leaving 11 bases between them. Germline values: CDR1 LGHNA, CDR2 YSLEER. The CDR3 sequence is 13 residues long. The CDR3 coding sequence is TGCGCCAGCAGCCAAACCACTAGGATTGAGCAGTTCTTC. Translation gives CASSQTTRIEQFF.

The chain is built from TRBV16 and TRBJ1-2; D uncertain. This CDR3 region has 13 residues. CDR1 KGHSY and CDR2 FQNENV come from the germline V gene. Trimming cost V 2 bases and J 5 bases, with 9 bases left between them. The DNA for the CDR3 is TGTGCCAGCAGCCAAGGACCGGGGTATGGCTACACCTTC. Translating gives CASSQGPGYGYTF.

The chain has TRBV5-4 and TRBJ2-3, with 8 positions matching TRBD2. Unmatched junction bases numbered 6, after V lost 3 bases and J lost 6 bases. The CDR3 is 14 amino acids. Germline CDR1 SGHNT, CDR2 YYREEE (reference sequence). CDR3 protein: CASSSGLGADTQYF. CDR3 sequence (DNA): TGTGCCAGCAGCTCGGGACTAGGCGCCGATACGCAGTATTTT.

About this clone itself: Other DNA sequences within the sample encode an identical CDR3. J is TRBJ1-3 and V is TRBV29-1, with a possible D match to TRBD1 (6 bases). Trimming took off 1 base at V and 3 bases at J, with 13 bases between the two ends. The CDR3 has 15 residues. Germline V gene data show CDR1 as SQVTM and CDR2 as ANQGSEA. CDR3 region: CSVEVYREGGNTIYF. DNA of the CDR3: TGCAGCGTTGAAGTTTACAGGGAAGGTGGAAACACCATATATTTT.

The V gene is TRBV6-1, the J gene TRBJ2-3, with D perhaps matching TRBD1 (6 bases). The CDR3 sequence is 13 residues long. The germline gives CDR1 MNHNS, CDR2 SASEGT. V lost 9 bases and J 5 bases, leaving 15 bases between the germline ends. CDR3 coding DNA: TGTGCCAGTGAGAGACAGGCACGAGATACGCAGTATTTT. This translates into CASERQARDTQYF.

The chain joins TRBV7-2 to TRBJ2-3, with 11 bases matching TRBD2. The CDR3 totals 19 residues. Unmatched junction bases numbered 13, after V lost 5 bases and J lost 0 bases. CDR1 and CDR2 (germline): SGHTA, FQGNSA. The CDR3 sequence: CASSPRSGSGRASTDTQYF. CDR3 DNA: TGTGCCAGCAGCCCCCGTTCGGGTAGCGGGAGGGCAAGCACAGATACGCAGTATTTT.

The chain employs TRBV20-1 and TRBJ2-7; D is unclear. CDR3 length: 11 residues. Germline V gene lookup returns CDR1 DFQATT and CDR2 SNEGSKA (reference sequence). The V gene lost 0 bases and the J gene lost 7 bases, with 7 bases spanning the gap. The DNA for the CDR3 is TGCAGTGCTAGAGATCGTAGAGAGCAGTACTTC. Its translation: CSARDRREQYF.

This clone was recorded only once. V usage is TRBV2 and J usage is TRBJ1-5, with TRBD1 identical over 7 bases. The V gene end was trimmed by 3 bases and the J gene end by 2 bases; junction bases not matched to a gene: 1. The CDR3 is made up of 14 amino acids. CDR1 is SNHLY, CDR2 FYNNEI, per germline. CDR3 region: CASSDQGGNQPQHF. CDR3 DNA: TGTGCCAGCAGTGATCAGGGGGGCAATCAGCCCCAGCATTTT.